The present TCR beta chain was sequenced within a study of glioma-infiltrating T cells (dated by TCRdb to about 2016). About the study as a whole: TCR alpha- and beta-chain repertoires were sequenced from glioma tissue, non-neoplastic brain tissue and matched peripheral blood mononuclear cells. Three low-grade glioma patients, about 8 primary glioblastoma patients, and three non-glioma patients who contributed non-neoplastic brain tissue made up the paired cohort. Each tissue-infiltrating repertoire was compared with the same patient's peripheral blood repertoire to measure divergence between tissue and blood T-cell populations.

From the cysteine up to the valine, the CDR3 has a length of 14 residues. Only the CDR3 region is kept as DNA, spanning 42 bases read in frame from base 1. V has 8 bases trimmed and J has 2 bases trimmed; junction bases matching no gene number 7. According to the germline V gene, CDR1 reads MNHNS and CDR2 reads SASEGT. On the study overall, not on this receptor specifically: Group comparisons rested on small numbers: three non-neoplastic, three low-grade glioma and fewer than ten glioblastoma patients. VJ-independent divergence between tissue and blood was found to be below expectation in non-neoplastic patients but above expectation in all gliomas, particularly low-grade gliomas. Very few CDR3 sequences were found to be shared between tissue and blood, and this scarcity was attributed to high CDR3 diversity and limited sampling.

TCR alpha and beta CDR3 regions were amplified with the iRepertoire nested amplicon-rescue multiplex PCR (arm-PCR) platform from RNA. The input for one-step reverse transcription and amplification was about 85-400 ng of tissue mRNA or PBMC total RNA. After bead purification, a secondary multiplex PCR added Illumina adapters, and libraries were gel-purified between 200 and 400 bp. Internal 6-nucleotide barcodes were carried by the libraries and were used for demultiplexing. The libraries were sequenced on an Illumina MiSeq using 2x220 or 2x250 nucleotide paired-end reads. In the paper's pipeline: Paired reads were merged using FLASH 1.2.11 and were aligned to the GRCh37 human genome using BWA-MEM, after which TRA and TRB reads were extracted. For V and J assignment, an IMGT-derived reference of cassette sequences and CDR3 motifs that included pseudogenes was used. Three-frame translation of reads was performed, and productive CDR3s were defined as those with a C...FGXG motif and no stop codons. Unique combinations of V-J cassette pair and CDR3 amino acid sequence were defined as clonotypes. Filtering of reads was based on Hamming distance, with the threshold set by the sequence error rate of each sample in mapped regions. TCRdb took the public reads, trimmed them with fastp at Q25, ran MiXCR for clone calling and kept in-frame beta chains. Rows merge per CDR3 protein into single entries with the most common DNA and genes. TCRdb's processing, not the authors' own work, is the source of the V and J calls. The sample includes 100,000 to 150,000 distinct CDR3 sequences, with under 30% observed a single time. The top ten hold about 30% of the sample.

The sample holds a few counts of this clonotype. It lacks a known antigen. Base quality data are lacking; no much larger clone is found one base away. The sequencing sample was made of glioma tissue, nonneoplastic brain tissue, or PBMCs (not recorded which). The source of this sequence is a human donor with low-grade glioma or glioblastoma, undergoing nonglioma brain surgery, or in good health (not recorded which). The V and J genes are TRBV6-1 and TRBJ2-7; 9 bases in the middle match TRBD1. CDR3 reads: CASGSGTGTYEQYV. The bases are TGTGCCAGCGGATCCGGGACAGGGACCTACGAGCAGTACGTC.